This T cell receptor beta chain was observed in a study of shared clonotypes between healthy human individuals. CDR1 and CDR2 (germline): SGHNT, YYREEE (reference sequence). The CDR3 runs 16 residues. Trimming stripped 0 bases from V and 0 bases from J, with 11 bases between. Here immunoSEQ multiplex PCR was the method, and the copy in TCRdb shows in-frame clones only, minus some. In the table there are around 1.4 million clones, approximately 98.5% of which are singletons. This clonotype was sampled from a man aged 30 to 45 in good health. The gene calls are TRBV5-4 and TRBJ2-3; no clear D gene. The sample was naive CD4+ T cells sorted from blood. Subset described: CD45RA+ positively selected. CDR3: CASSLAPAPSTDTQYF. The CDR3 DNA follows: TGTGCCAGCAGCTTGGCCCCGGCCCCCAGCACAGATACGCAGTATTTT.